Sequencing of this TCR beta chain was carried out in a study of shared clonotypes between healthy human individuals. Deep-level running was used for the assay. Sequencing was performed with immunoSEQ multiplex PCR; in TCRdb, only in-frame clones are kept and a portion is missing. The repertoire has some 1 million clones, around 74% of them found once; the top ten carry about 1.5%. Material: memory CD4+ T cells sorted from blood. Stated subset: CD45RA-negative fraction. The TCR comes from a man aged 18 to 30 in good health.

CDR3 in amino acids: CASRPANQPQHF. The CDR3 DNA is TGTGCCAGTAGGCCAGCAAATCAGCCCCAGCATTTT. V and J are TRBV19 and TRBJ1-5, with D uncertain. CDR3 length: 12 residues. V was cut by 6 bases and J by 4 bases, with 7 bases left in between. Per germline, CDR1 LNHDA and CDR2 SQIVND (reference sequence).